This TCR beta chain came from a study of cytomegalovirus exposure and HLA in healthy donors. As concerns this clone: Its target is not known.

TCRdb's table, derived via immunoSEQ multiplex PCR, lists solely in-frame clones and lacks some. This table holds about 200,000 clones, about nine tenths found once. Donors came from a validation cohort of fewer than 150 subjects, distinct from the first 666-subject cohort. Study-level results: The tendency of first-cohort TCR clusters to co-occur in the roughly 120 validation repertoires was the finding of a later analysis. Investigators reported 150 to 200 TCR beta chains as tied to cytomegalovirus.

The CDR3 loop spans 14 amino acids. CDR1 and CDR2 (germline): MDHEN, SYDVKM. V was pared by 6 bases and J by 9 bases, with 9 bases of the junction left unmatched. The source material was PBMCs. The sequence was collected from a woman under 30 in good health and CMV-seropositive. V is TRBV28 and J is TRBJ2-1; 9 nucleotides agree with TRBD1. The DNA for the CDR3 is TGTGCCAGCAGAACAGGGGGCCATACAAGTGAGCAGTTCTTC. Its translation is CASRTGGHTSEQFF.